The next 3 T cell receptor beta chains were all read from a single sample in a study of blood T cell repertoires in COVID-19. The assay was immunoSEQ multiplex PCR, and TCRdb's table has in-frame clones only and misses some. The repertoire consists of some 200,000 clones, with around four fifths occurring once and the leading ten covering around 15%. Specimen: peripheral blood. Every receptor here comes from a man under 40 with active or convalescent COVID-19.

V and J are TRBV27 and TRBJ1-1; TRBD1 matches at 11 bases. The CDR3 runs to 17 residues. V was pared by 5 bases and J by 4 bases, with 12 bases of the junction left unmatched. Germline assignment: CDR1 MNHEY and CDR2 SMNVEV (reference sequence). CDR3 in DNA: TGTGCCAGCAGTCCCACAGGGGACAGGGGGATGAGCACTGAAGCTTTCTTT. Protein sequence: CASSPTGDRGMSTEAFF.

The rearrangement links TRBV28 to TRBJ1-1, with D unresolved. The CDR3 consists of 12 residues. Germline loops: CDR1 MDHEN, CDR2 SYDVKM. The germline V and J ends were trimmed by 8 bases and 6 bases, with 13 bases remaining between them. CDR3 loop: CASSFWAAEAFF. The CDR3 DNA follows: TGTGCCAGCTCTTTCTGGGCCGCTGAAGCTTTCTTT.

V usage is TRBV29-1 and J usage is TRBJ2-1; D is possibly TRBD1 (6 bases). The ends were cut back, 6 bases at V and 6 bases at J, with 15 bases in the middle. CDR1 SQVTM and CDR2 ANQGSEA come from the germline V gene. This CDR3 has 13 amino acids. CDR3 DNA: TGCAGCGTCCCTCCAACAGGGCCCAATGAGCAGTTCTTC. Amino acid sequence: CSVPPTGPNEQFF.